Each of the 10 T cell receptor beta chains below was sequenced from the same sample in a study of long-term antiretroviral therapy in people with HIV (dated by TCRdb to 2021 to 2024). The immunoSEQ hsTCRB v3.0 assay was used at survey level resolution to sequence the TRB variable region. TCRdb limited this immuneACCESS table to in-frame rearrangements with V and J called. A share of clones is missing; checked studies link under half to unresolved V genes, and the rest is unexplained. Here the sample has 15,000 to 20,000 clones; 84% occur a single time. About 8% of the sample is in the top ten clones. Sequences were derived from unsorted PBMCs, sampled 0.9 years after starting antiretroviral therapy. The receptors shown here come from a man aged 18 to 35 with HIV.

The chain combines TRBV7-8 with TRBJ2-5; 7 bases are a match to TRBD2. Germline V gene lookup returns CDR1 SGHVS and CDR2 FQNEAQ. The CDR3 runs to 11 residues. The V segment lost 7 bases and the J segment 7 bases; nucleotides outside the gene matches: 3. The CDR3 reads CASNPGGTQYF. In DNA form, the CDR3 reads TGTGCCAGCAACCCGGGAGGGACCCAGTACTTC.

J is TRBJ2-5 and V is TRBV10-2; D may be TRBD1 (6 bases). With 7 bases removed from V and 4 bases from J, the gap between germline ends came to 13 bases. Germline lookup yields CDR1 WSHSY and CDR2 SAAADI. The CDR3 runs to 13 residues. The CDR3 DNA reads as TGCGCCAGCAAAGGACAGCCCTTAGAGACCCAGTACTTC. Amino acid sequence: CASKGQPLETQYF.

CDR3 loop: CASSYSGGDGNTIYF. The CDR3 DNA follows: TGTGCCAGCAGTTACTCTGGGGGCGACGGAAACACCATATATTTT. J is TRBJ1-3 and V is TRBV6-5; D might be TRBD1 (6 bases). Germline V gives CDR1 MNHEY, CDR2 SVGAGI. V shed 0 bases and J shed 4 bases, with 10 bases lying between them. The CDR3 consists of 15 residues.

CDR3 nucleotides: TGTGCCAGCAGCTTACTAAAAGGGGCCGACACCGGGGAGCTGTTTTTT. The encoded protein is CASSLLKGADTGELFF. The chain uses TRBV7-8 and TRBJ2-2, with D possibly being TRBD1 (5 bases). V was pared by 2 bases and J by 3 bases, with 13 bases between. This CDR3 is 16 amino acids long. Looked up from germline, CDR1 is SGHVS and CDR2 is FQNEAQ.

This clone was counted once. The rearrangement links TRBV7-9 to TRBJ1-6; D is undetermined. CDR3 length: 17 amino acids. Germline CDR1 reads SEHNR; CDR2 reads FQNEAQ (reference sequence). Trimming cost V 1 base and J 5 bases, with 15 bases left between them. CDR3 protein: CASSLEGDLLNNSPLHF. CDR3 nucleotide sequence: TGTGCCAGCAGCTTAGAGGGAGACCTCCTTAATAATTCACCCCTCCACTTT.

The genes are TRBV5-4 and TRBJ1-1, with D maybe TRBD1 (5 bases). Trimming left V 5 bases short and J 1 base short, with 18 bases between. The CDR3 runs 16 residues. Germline V gene lookup returns CDR1 SGHNT and CDR2 YYREEE (reference sequence). The CDR3 region is CASRILGGLRNTEAFF. The CDR3 DNA reads as TGTGCCAGCAGGATCTTGGGGGGATTAAGGAACACTGAAGCTTTCTTT.

A few counts support this clone. The chain's CDR3 is CASSELTAYEQYF. The CDR3 DNA follows: TGTGCCAGCAGTGAACTAACAGCCTACGAGCAGTACTTC. The rearrangement joins TRBV2 to TRBJ2-7; D remains ambiguous. This CDR3 is 13 amino acids long. V lost 2 bases and J 2 bases, leaving 7 bases between the germline ends. Looked up from germline, CDR1 is SNHLY and CDR2 is FYNNEI.

V usage is TRBV7-2 and J usage is TRBJ1-5; D is possibly TRBD1 (5 bases). Trimming took off 5 bases at V and 7 bases at J, with 15 bases between the two ends. CDR3 length: 14 amino acids. The germline CDR1 and CDR2 sequences are SGHTA and FQGNSA. The chain's CDR3 is CASSQGQGRQPQHF. In DNA form, the CDR3 reads TGTGCCAGCAGCCAGGGCCAGGGAAGACAGCCCCAGCATTTT.

This clone came up once. V and J are TRBV2 and TRBJ2-5; D could derive from TRBD1 or TRBD2 (5 bases each). CDR1 and CDR2 from the germline V gene are SNHLY and FYNNEI. The V end lost 8 bases, the J end lost 9 bases, and 22 bases lay between the germline ends. The CDR3 contains 14 residues. This CDR3 reads CASEQPGTLVAQYF. The CDR3 nucleotides are TGTGCCAGCGAACAACCCGGGACCCTGGTGGCCCAGTACTTC.

The chain joins TRBV7-2 to TRBJ2-3, with D tentatively TRBD2 (6 bases). V was cut by 1 base and J by 4 bases, with 12 bases left in between. CDR1 and CDR2 (germline): SGHTA, FQGNSA. This CDR3 comprises 15 residues. CDR3 bases: TGTGCCAGCAGCTTAGATCGGGGGAGGCCAGATACGCAGTATTTT. Its protein is CASSLDRGRPDTQYF.